This T cell receptor beta chain is from a study of blood T cell repertoires in COVID-19. Whole-study context: PBMCs, B-cell-depleted T cells, or T cells provided the cDNA or gDNA that made up the material.

CDR1 is SEHNR, CDR2 FQNEAQ, per germline (reference sequence). The CDR3 totals 13 residues. Deletions cut 4 bases from V and 2 bases from J, with 9 bases between. Seattle patients were enrolled during active infection and followed longitudinally. Libraries were prepared by immunoSEQ multiplex PCR; TCRdb keeps only in-frame clonotypes and omits some of them. The table lists about 95,000 clones, 89% of them singletons. Source material: peripheral blood. The gene calls are TRBV7-9 and TRBJ2-7, with no clear D. This receptor was taken from a man aged 60 to 75 with COVID-19, enrolled during active disease. The CDR3 region has the DNA TGTGCCAGCAGCTCTTCGACAACCTACGAGCAGTACTTC. Translation gives CASSSSTTYEQYF.